The TCR beta chain under discussion was sequenced for a study of T cell responses to AZD1222 COVID-19 vaccine. From germline, CDR1 is MNHEY and CDR2 SVGEGT. The CDR3 consists of 14 residues. V lost 5 bases to trimming and J lost 8 bases, with 16 bases between them. TCRdb's copy holds only in-frame clones and misses some; the assay was immunoSEQ multiplex PCR. This table has 130,000 or so clones, 80% to 95% appearing once. This TCR was sampled from an adult in good health. Specimen: peripheral blood, collected on day 0 of AZD1222 vaccination. The V and J genes are TRBV6-2 or TRBV6-3 and TRBJ2-4; maybe TRBD2 (7 bases). The CDR3 is CASSNHREGDIQYF. The CDR3 bases are TGTGCCAGCAGTAACCACAGGGAGGGTGACATTCAGTACTTC.